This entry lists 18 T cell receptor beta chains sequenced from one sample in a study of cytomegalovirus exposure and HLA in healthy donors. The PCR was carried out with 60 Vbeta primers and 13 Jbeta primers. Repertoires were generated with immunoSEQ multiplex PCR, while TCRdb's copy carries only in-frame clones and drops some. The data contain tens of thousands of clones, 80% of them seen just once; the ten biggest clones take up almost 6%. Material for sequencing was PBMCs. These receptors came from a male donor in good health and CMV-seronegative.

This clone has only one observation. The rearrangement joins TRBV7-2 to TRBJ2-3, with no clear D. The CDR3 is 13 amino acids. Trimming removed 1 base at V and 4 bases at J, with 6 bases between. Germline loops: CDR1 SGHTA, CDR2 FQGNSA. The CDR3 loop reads CASSLDQADTQYF. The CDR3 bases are TGTGCCAGCAGCTTAGATCAGGCAGATACGCAGTATTTT.

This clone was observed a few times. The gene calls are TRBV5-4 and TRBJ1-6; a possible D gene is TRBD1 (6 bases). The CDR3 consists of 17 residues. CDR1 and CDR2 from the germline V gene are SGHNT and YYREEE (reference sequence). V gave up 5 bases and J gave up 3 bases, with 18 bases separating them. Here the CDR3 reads CASREADSGIYNSPLHF. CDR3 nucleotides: TGTGCCAGCAGAGAAGCGGACAGTGGGATCTATAATTCACCCCTCCACTTT.

CDR3 amino acids: CSVSGNYGYTF. The DNA of the CDR3 is TGCAGCGTTTCCGGGAACTATGGCTACACCTTC. The chain joins TRBV29-1 to TRBJ1-2; D call uncertain. The length of the CDR3 is 11 residues. CDR1 SQVTM and CDR2 ANQGSEA come from the germline V gene. The V and J ends lost 5 bases and 2 bases respectively, with 6 bases between them.

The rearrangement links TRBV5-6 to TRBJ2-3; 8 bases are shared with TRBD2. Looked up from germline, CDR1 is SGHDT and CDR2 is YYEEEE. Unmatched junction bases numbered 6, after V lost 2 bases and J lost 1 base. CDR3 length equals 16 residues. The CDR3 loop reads CASSFSGGGRTDTQYF. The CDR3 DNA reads TGTGCCAGCAGCTTCAGCGGGGGCGGGCGCACAGATACGCAGTATTTT.

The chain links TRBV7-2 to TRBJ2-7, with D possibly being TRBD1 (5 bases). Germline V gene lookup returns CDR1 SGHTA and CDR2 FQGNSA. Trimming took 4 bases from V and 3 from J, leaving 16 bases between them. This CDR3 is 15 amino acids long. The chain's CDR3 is CASSYLGQGNYEQYF. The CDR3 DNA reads TGTGCCAGCAGCTATCTGGGGCAGGGTAACTACGAGCAGTACTTC.

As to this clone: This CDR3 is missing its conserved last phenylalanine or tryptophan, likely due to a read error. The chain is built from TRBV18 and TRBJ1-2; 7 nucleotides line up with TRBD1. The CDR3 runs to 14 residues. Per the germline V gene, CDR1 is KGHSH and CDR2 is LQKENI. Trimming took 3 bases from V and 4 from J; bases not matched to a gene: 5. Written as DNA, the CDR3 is TGTGCCAGCTCACCCAACCGGGACAGCTATGGCTACACCCTC. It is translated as CASSPNRDSYGYTL.

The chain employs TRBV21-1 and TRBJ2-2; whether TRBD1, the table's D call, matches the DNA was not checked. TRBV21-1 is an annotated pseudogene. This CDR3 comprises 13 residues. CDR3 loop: CASDRPNTGELFF. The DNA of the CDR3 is TGTGCCAGCGACAGGCCGAACACCGGGGAGCTGTTTTTT.

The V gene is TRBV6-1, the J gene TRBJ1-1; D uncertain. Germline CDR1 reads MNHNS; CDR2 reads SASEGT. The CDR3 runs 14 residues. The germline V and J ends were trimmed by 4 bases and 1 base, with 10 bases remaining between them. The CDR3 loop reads CASSGRSGNTEAFF. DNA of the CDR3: TGTGCCAGCAGTGGTCGGAGCGGGAACACTGAAGCTTTCTTT.

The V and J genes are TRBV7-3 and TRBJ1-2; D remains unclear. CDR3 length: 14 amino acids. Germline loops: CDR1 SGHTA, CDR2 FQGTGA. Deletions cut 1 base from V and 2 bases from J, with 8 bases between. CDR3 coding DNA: TGTGCCAGCAGCTTAAACGGAGGGAACTATGGCTACACCTTC. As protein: CASSLNGGNYGYTF.

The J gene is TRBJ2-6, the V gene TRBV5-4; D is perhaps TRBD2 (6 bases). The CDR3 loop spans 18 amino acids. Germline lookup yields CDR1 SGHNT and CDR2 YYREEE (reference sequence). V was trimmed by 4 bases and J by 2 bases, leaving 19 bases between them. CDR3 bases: TGTGCCAGCAGCCCCGGCTTGCGGGGCATCCCTGGGGCCAACGTCCTGACTTTC. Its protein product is CASSPGLRGIPGANVLTF.

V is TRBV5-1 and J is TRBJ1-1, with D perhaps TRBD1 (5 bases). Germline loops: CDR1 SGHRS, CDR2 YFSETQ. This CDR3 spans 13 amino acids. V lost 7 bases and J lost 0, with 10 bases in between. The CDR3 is CASRRQLNTEAFF. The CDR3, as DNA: TGCGCCAGCCGGAGACAGCTGAACACTGAAGCTTTCTTT.

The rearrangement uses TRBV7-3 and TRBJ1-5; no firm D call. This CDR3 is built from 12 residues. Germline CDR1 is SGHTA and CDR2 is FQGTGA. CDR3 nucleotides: TGTGACAACCCCCTGAGCAATCAGCCCCAGCATTTT. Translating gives CDNPLSNQPQHF.

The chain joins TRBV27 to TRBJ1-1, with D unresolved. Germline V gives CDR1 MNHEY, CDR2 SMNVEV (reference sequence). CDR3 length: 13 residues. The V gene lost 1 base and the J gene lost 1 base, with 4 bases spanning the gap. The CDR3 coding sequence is TGTGCCAGCAGTTTATGGCAGAACACTGAAGCTTTCTTT. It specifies CASSLWQNTEAFF.

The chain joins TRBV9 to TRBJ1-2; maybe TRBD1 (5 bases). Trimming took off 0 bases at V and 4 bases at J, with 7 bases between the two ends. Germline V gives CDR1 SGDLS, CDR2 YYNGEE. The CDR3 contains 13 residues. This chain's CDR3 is CASSVDDSYGYTF. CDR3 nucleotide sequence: TGTGCCAGCAGCGTAGACGACAGCTATGGCTACACCTTC.

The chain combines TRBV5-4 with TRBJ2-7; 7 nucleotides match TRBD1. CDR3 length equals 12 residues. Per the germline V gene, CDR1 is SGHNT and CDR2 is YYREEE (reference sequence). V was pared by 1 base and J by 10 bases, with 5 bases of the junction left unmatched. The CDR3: CASSLNRGEQYF. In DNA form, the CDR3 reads TGTGCCAGCAGCTTGAACAGGGGCGAACAGTACTTC.

The CDR3 is CASSRDREGRQPQHF. The CDR3 nucleotides are TGTGCCAGTAGCCGGGACAGGGAAGGACGTCAGCCCCAGCATTTT. The chain employs TRBV19 and TRBJ1-5; 9 nucleotides align to TRBD1. Germline lookup yields CDR1 LNHDA and CDR2 SQIVND (reference sequence). The V segment lost 6 bases and the J segment 6 bases; nucleotides outside the gene matches: 9. This CDR3 region has 15 residues.

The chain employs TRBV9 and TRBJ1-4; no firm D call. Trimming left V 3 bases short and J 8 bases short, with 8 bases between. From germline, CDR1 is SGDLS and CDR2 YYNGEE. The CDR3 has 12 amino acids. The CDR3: CASSADGEKLFF. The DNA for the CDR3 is TGTGCCAGCAGCGCTGACGGGGAAAAACTGTTTTTT.

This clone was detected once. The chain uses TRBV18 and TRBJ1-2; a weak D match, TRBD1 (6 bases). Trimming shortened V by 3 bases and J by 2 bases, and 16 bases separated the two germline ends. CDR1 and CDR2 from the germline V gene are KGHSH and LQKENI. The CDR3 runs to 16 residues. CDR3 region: CASSPQIRGENYGYTF. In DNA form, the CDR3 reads TGTGCCAGCTCACCTCAAATCAGGGGAGAAAACTATGGCTACACCTTC. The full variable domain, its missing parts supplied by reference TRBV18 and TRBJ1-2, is NAGVMQNPRHLVRRRGQEARLRCSPMKGHSHVYWYRQLPEEGLKFMVYLQKENIIDESGMPKERFSAEFPKEGPSILRIQQVVRGDSAAYFCASSPQIRGENYGYTFGSGTRLTVV.